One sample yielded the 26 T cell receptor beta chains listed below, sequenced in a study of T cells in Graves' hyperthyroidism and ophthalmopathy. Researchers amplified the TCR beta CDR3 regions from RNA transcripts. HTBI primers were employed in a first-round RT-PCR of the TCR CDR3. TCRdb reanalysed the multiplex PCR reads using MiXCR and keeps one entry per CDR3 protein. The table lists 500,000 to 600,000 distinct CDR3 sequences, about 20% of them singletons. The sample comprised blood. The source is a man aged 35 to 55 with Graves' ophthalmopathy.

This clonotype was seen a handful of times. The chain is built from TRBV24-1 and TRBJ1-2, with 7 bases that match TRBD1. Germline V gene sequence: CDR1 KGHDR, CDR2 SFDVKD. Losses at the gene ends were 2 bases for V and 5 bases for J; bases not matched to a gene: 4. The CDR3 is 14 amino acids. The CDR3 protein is CATSDSQGGYGYTF. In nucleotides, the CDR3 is TGTGCCACCAGTGATTCCCAGGGGGGGTATGGCTACACCTTC.

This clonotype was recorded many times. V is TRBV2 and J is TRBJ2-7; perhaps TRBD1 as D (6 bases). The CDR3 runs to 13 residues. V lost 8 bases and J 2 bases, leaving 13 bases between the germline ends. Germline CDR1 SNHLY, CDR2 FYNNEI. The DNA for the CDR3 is TGTGCCAGCTTAAGGGGGATCGCCTACGAGCAGTACTTC. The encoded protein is CASLRGIAYEQYF.

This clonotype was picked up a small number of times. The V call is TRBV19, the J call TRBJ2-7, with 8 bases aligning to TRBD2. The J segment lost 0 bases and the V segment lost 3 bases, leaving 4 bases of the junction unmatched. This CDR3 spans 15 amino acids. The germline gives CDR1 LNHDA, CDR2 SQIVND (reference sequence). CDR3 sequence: CASSIKRGPSYEQYF. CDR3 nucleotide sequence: TGTGCCAGTAGTATCAAGCGGGGGCCCTCCTACGAGCAGTACTTC.

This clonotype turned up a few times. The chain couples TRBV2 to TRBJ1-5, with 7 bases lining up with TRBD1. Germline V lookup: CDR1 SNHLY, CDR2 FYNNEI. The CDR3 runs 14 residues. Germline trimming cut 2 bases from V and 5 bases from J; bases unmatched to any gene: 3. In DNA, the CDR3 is TGTGCCAGCAGTGAAACGACAGGGTATCAGCCCCAGCATTTT. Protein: CASSETTGYQPQHF.

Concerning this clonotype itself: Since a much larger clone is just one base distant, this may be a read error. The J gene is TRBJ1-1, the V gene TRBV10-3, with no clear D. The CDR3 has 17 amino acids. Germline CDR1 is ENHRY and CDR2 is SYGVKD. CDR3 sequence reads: CAIGESVVRTPYTEAFF. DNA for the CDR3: TGTGCCATCGGTGAGTCGGTAGTCCGGACGCCGTACACTGAAGCTTTCTTT.

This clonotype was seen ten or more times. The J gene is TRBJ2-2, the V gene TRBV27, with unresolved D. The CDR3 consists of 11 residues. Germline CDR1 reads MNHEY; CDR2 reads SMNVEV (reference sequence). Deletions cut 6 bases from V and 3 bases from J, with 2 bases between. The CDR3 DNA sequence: TGTGCCAGCAGGGACACCGGGGAGCTGTTTTTT. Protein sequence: CASRDTGELFF.

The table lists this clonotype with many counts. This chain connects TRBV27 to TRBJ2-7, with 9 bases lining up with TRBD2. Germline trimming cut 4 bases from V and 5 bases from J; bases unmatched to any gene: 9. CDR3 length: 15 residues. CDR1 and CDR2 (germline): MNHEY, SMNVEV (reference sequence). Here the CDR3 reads CASSSTLAGWDEQYF. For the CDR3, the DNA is TGTGCCAGCAGTTCCACCCTAGCGGGATGGGACGAGCAGTACTTC.

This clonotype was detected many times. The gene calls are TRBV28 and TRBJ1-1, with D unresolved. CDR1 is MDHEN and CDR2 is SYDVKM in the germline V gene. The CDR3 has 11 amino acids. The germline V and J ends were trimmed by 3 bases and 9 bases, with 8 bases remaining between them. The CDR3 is CASSLGRKAFF. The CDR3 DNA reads TGTGCCAGCAGTTTGGGAAGGAAAGCTTTCTTT.

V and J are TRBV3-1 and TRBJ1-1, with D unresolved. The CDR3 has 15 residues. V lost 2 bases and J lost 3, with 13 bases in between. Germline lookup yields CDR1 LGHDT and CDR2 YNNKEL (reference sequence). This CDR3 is CASSQWAPRDTEAFF. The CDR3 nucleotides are TGTGCCAGCAGCCAATGGGCTCCCCGGGACACTGAAGCTTTCTTT.

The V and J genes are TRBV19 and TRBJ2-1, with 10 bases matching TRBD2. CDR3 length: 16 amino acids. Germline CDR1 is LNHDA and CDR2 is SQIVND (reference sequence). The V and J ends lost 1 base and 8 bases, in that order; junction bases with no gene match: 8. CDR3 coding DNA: TGTGCCAGTAGTATAGGGCTAGCGGGAGTCGGGTATGAGCAGTTCTTC. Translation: CASSIGLAGVGYEQFF.

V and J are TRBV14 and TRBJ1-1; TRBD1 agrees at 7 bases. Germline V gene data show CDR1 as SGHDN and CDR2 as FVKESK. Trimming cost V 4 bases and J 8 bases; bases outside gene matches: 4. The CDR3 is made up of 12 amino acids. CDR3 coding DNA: TGTGCCAGCAGCCGCGACAGGGCAGAAGCTTTCTTT. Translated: CASSRDRAEAFF.

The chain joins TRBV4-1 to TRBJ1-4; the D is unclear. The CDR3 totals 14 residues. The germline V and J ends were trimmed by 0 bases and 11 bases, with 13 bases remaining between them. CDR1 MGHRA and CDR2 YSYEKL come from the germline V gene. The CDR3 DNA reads TGCGCCAGCAGCCAAGATGAAGAAAGGGATAAACTGTTTTTT. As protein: CASSQDEERDKLFF.

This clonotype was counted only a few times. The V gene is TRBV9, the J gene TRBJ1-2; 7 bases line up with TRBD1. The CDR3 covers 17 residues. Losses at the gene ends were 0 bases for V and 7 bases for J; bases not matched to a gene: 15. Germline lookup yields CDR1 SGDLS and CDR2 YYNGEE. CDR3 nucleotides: TGTGCCAGCAGCGTAGAAGGGGGCCCCCACCCCAGGAGTGGCTACACCTTC. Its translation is CASSVEGGPHPRSGYTF.

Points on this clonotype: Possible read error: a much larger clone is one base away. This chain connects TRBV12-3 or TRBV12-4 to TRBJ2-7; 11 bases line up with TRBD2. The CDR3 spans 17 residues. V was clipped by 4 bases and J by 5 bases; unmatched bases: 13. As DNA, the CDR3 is TGTGCCAGCAGTTGTGGGACTAGCGGAGGGGGTGAGCACGAGCAGTACTTC. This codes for CASSCGTSGGGEHEQYF.

CDR3 coding DNA: TGTGCCAGCACCGCGACAGGGCCCCTCAATGAGCAGTTCTTC. Protein: CASTATGPLNEQFF. The chain uses TRBV12-3 or TRBV12-4 and TRBJ2-1; 7 bases are a match to TRBD1. The CDR3 length is 14 residues. Germline trimming cut 7 bases from V and 6 bases from J; bases unmatched to any gene: 9.

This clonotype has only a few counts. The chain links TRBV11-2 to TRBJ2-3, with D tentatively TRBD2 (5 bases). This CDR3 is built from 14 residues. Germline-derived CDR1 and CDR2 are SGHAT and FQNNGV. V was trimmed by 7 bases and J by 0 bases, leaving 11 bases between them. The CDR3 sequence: CASKVGVSTDTQYF. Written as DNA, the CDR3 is TGTGCCAGCAAGGTCGGGGTTAGCACAGATACGCAGTATTTT.

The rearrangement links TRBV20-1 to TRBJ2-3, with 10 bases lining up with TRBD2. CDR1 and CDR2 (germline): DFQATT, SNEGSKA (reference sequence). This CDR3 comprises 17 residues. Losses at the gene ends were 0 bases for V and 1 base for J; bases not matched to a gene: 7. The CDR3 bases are TGCAGTGCTAGAGATTGGAGGCTAGCGGGGGGCACAGATACGCAGTATTTT. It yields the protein CSARDWRLAGGTDTQYF.

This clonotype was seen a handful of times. The CDR3 region is CSAQGGLDQSSYNEQFF. The CDR3 coding sequence is TGCAGTGCTCAGGGGGGACTGGACCAGAGCTCCTACAATGAGCAGTTCTTC. This chain uses TRBV20-1 with TRBJ2-1; D perhaps matches TRBD1 (7 bases). The germline V gene encodes CDR1 DFQATT and CDR2 SNEGSKA (reference sequence). With 5 bases removed from V and 0 bases from J, the gap between germline ends came to 20 bases. There are 17 residues in the CDR3.

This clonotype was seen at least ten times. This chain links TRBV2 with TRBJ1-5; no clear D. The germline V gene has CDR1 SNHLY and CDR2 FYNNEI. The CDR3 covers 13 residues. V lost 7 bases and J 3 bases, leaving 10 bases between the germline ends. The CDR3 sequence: CASKGGINQPQHF. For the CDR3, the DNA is TGTGCCAGCAAGGGAGGTATCAATCAGCCCCAGCATTTT. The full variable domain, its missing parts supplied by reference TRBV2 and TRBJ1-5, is EPEVTQTPSHQVTQMGQEVILRCVPISNHLYFYWYRQILGQKVEFLVSFYNNEISEKSEIFDDQFSVERPDGSNFTLKIRSTKLEDSAMYFCASKGGINQPQHFGDGTRLSIL.

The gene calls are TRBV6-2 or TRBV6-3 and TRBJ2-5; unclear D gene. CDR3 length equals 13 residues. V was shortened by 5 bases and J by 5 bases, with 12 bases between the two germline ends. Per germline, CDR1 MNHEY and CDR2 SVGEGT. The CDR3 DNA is TGTGCCAGCAGTCCTAGACATCGGGAGACCCAGTACTTC. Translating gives CASSPRHRETQYF.

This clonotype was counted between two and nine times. The CDR3 DNA sequence: TGTGCCAGCAGTGAATTGGTGACAGACTATCAGCCCCAGCATTTT. Protein: CASSELVTDYQPQHF. The chain combines TRBV6-1 with TRBJ1-5; weak D call: TRBD1 (5 bases). CDR1 is MNHNS and CDR2 is SASEGT in the germline V gene. V lost 2 bases and J lost 5, with 13 bases in between. The CDR3 covers 15 residues.

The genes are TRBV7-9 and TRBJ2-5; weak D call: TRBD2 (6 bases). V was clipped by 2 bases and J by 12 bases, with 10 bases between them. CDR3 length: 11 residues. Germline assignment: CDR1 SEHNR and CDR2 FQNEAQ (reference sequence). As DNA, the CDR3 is TGTGCCAGCAGCTTAAAGGGACTGGAGTACTTC. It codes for CASSLKGLEYF. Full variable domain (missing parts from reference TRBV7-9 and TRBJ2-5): DTGVSQNPRHKITKRGQNVTFRCDPISEHNRLYWYRQTLGQGPEFLTYFQNEAQLEKSRLLSDRFSAERPKGSFSTLEIQRTEQGDSAMYLCASSLKGLEYFGPGTRLLVL.

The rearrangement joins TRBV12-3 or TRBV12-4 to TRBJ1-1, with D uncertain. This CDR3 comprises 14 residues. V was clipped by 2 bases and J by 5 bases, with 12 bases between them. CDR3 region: CASSLIQVGTEAFF. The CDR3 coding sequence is TGTGCCAGCAGTTTAATCCAGGTTGGAACTGAAGCTTTCTTT.

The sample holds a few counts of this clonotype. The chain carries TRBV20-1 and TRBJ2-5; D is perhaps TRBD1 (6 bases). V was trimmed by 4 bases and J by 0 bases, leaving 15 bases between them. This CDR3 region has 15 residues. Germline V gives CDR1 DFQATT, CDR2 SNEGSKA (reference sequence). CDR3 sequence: CSAIYPGHNQETQYF. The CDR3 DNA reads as TGCAGTGCTATTTATCCGGGACATAACCAAGAGACCCAGTACTTC.

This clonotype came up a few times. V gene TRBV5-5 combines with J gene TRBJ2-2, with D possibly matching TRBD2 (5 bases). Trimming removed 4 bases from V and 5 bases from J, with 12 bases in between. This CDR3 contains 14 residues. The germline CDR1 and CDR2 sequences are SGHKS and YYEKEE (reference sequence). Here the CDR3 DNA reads TGTGCCAGCAGCCCGGGGTTCTCAACCGGGGAGCTGTTTTTT. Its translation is CASSPGFSTGELFF.

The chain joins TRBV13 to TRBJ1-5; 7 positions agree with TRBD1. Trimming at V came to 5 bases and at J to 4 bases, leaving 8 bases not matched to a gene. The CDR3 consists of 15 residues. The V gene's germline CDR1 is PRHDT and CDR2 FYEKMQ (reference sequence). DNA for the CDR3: TGTGCCAGCAGCCAGGAGGGGACAGTTAATCAGCCCCAGCATTTT. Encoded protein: CASSQEGTVNQPQHF.